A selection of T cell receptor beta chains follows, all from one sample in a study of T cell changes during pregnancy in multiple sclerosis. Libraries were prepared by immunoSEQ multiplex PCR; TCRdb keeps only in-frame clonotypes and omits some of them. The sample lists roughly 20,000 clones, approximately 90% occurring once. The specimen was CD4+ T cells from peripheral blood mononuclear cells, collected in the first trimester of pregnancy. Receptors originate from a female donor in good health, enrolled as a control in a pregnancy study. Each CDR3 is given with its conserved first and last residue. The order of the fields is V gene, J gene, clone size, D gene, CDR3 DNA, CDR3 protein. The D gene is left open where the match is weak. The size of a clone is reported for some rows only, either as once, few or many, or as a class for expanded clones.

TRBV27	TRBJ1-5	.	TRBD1	TGTGCCAGCAGTTTGACAGGGATTAATCAGCCCCAGCATTTT	CASSLTGINQPQHF
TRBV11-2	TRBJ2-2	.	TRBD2	TGTGCCAGCAGCTTTTCTAGGCTAGCGGGAGGGTCCGGGGAGCTGTTTTTT	CASSFSRLAGGSGELFF
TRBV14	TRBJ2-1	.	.	TGTGCCAGCAGCCCTAGTAGATACAATGAGCAGTTCTTC	CASSPSRYNEQFF
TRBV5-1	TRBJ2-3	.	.	TGCGCCAGCAGCTTCCATCCGATCGCGGATACGCAGTATTTT	CASSFHPIADTQYF
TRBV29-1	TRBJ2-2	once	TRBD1	TGCAGCGCCGGACAGGGGTCGAACACCGGGGAGCTGTTTTTT	CSAGQGSNTGELFF
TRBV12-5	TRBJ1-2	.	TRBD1	TGTGCTAGTGGTTTAGGACAGGGTCGTGGCTACACCTTC	CASGLGQGRGYTF
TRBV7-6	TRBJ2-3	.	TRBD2	TGTGCCAGCAGCGTTACTAGCGGGAAAAGCACAGATACGCAGTATTTT	CASSVTSGKSTDTQYF
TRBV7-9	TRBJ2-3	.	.	TGTGCCGTTAGAGGGTCTAGCACAGATACGCAGTATTTT	CAVRGSSTDTQYF
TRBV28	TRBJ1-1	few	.	TGTGCCACCCAGGGACATCCCGTTGGAGCTTTCTTT	CATQGHPVGAFF
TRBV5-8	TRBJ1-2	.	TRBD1	TGTGCCAGCAGCGCGCTCAGGGGGTCTGGCTACACCTTC	CASSALRGSGYTF
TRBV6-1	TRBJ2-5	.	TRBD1	TGTGCCAGCAGGGACAGGGGAGAAGAGACCCAGTACTTC	CASRDRGEETQYF
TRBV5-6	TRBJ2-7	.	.	TGTGCCAGCAGGGAGAGGGGGAAATCCTACGAGCAGTACTTC	CASRERGKSYEQYF
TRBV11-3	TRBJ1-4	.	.	TGTGCCAGCAGGTTTGGTCCCGCGGGGACGGGAAAACTGTTTTTT	CASRFGPAGTGKLFF
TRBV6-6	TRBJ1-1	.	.	TGTGCCAGCACCAACCCAGGAGGTTACCCTGAAGCTTTCTTT	CASTNPGGYPEAFF
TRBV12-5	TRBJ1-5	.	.	TGTGCTAGTGCCCCCCCGAGCAATCAGCCCCAGCATTTT	CASAPPSNQPQHF
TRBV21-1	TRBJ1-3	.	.	TGTGCCAGGAGGAACACCATATATTTT	CARRNTIYF
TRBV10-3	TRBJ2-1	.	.	TGTGCCATCAGTGACACGACTGAGAGACGTACTGAGCAGTTCTTC	CAISDTTERRTEQFF
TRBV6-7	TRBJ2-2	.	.	TGTGCCAGCAGTGATACGTACGTAGGAGGCGTCGACACCGGGGAGCTGTTTTTT	CASSDTYVGGVDTGELFF
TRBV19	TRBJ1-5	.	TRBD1	TGTGCCAGTAGTACCCAGGGGGGACAGGGCAATCAGCCCCAGCATTTT	CASSTQGGQGNQPQHF
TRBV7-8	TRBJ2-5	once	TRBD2	TGTGCCAGCAGCTTTAGACTAGCGGGAGGAGGAGAGACCCAGTACTTC	CASSFRLAGGGETQYF
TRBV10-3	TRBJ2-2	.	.	TGTGCCATCAGTGAAATAGACGGGGAGCTGTTTTTT	CAISEIDGELFF
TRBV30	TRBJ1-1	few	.	TGTGCCGGAGTAAAGAGGGCTGAAGCTTTCTTT	CAGVKRAEAFF
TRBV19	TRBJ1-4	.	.	TGTGCCAGTAGTATCCCCGGGGGGATGAATGAAAAACTGTTTTTT	CASSIPGGMNEKLFF
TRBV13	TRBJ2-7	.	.	TGTGCCAGCGGGGCGGGACCTACCTACGAGCAGTACTTC	CASGAGPTYEQYF
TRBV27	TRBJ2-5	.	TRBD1	TGTGCCAGCAGTCAACAGGGGCGGGAGACCCAGTACTTC	CASSQQGRETQYF
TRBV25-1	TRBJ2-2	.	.	TGTGCCAGCAGTTTGGGGGGAGGTGCCGGGGAGCTGTTTTTT	CASSLGGGAGELFF
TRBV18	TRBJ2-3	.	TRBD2	TGTGCCAGCTCACCATCCCTAGCGGGGGTTTCAGATACGCAGTATTTT	CASSPSLAGVSDTQYF
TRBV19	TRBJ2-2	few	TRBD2	TGTGCCAGTAGTATAGACCCGGGACTAGTCTCCGGGGAGCTGTTTTTT	CASSIDPGLVSGELFF
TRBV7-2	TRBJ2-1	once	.	TGTGCCAGCAGCGCGGAGTCGAGCTCCTACAATGAGCAGTTCTTC	CASSAESSSYNEQFF
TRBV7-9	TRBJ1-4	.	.	TGTGCCAGCAGCTTAGGGTCTGGGGCACCTAATGAAAAACTGTTTTTT	CASSLGSGAPNEKLFF
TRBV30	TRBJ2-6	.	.	TGTGCCTGGAGTGTACAGATCGGTACTGGGGCCAACGTCCTGACTTTC	CAWSVQIGTGANVLTF
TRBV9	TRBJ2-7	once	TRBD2	TGTGCCAGCAGCCCGGGACTAGCGGGAGGCAGCTCCTACGAGCAGTACTTC	CASSPGLAGGSSYEQYF
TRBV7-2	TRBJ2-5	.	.	TGTGCCAGCAGCTTTGCAGGGGGGAGAGAGACCCAGTACTTC	CASSFAGGRETQYF
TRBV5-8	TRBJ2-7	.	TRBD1	TGTGCCAGCACCCGGACAGGGACCTACGAGCAGTACTTC	CASTRTGTYEQYF
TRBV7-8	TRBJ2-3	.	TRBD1	TGTGCCAGCAGCCCTTGGACAGGGGATTCTGCAGATACGCAGTATTTT	CASSPWTGDSADTQYF
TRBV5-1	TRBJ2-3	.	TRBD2	TGCGCCAGCAGCCCCGGGACTAGCGGGAGTACAGATACGCAGTATTTT	CASSPGTSGSTDTQYF
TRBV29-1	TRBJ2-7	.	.	TGCAGCGTTGAAGTTATTAGAGGGGGCGAGCAGTACTTC	CSVEVIRGGEQYF